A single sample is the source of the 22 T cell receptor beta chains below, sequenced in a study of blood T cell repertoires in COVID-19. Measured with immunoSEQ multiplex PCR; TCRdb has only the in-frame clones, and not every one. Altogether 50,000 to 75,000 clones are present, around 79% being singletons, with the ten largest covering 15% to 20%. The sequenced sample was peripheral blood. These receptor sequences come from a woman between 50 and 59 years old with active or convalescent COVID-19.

CDR3: CASSPPTSVYEQFF. CDR3 nucleotide sequence: TGTGCCAGCTCACCACCGACTAGTGTCTATGAGCAGTTCTTC. The chain has TRBV18 and TRBJ2-1; D perhaps matches TRBD2 (6 bases). Germline V gene lookup returns CDR1 KGHSH and CDR2 LQKENI. The V gene lost 0 bases and the J gene lost 8 bases, with 11 bases spanning the gap. This CDR3 has 14 residues. The variable domain in full, with the rest retrieved from reference TRBV18 and TRBJ2-1, is NAGVMQNPRHLVRRRGQEARLRCSPMKGHSHVYWYRQLPEEGLKFMVYLQKENIIDESGMPKERFSAEFPKEGPSILRIQQVVRGDSAAYFCASSPPTSVYEQFFGPGTRLTVL.

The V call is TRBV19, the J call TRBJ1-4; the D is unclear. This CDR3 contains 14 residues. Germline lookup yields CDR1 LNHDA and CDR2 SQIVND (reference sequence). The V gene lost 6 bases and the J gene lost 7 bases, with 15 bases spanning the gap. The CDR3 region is CASRRHGEGEKLFF. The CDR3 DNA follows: TGTGCCAGTAGACGACACGGAGAGGGTGAAAAACTGTTTTTT.

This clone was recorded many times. The CDR3 here is CASSRDRETQYF. The DNA for the CDR3 is TGTGCCAGCAGCCGGGACAGAGAGACCCAGTACTTC. V is TRBV7-8 and J is TRBJ2-5; TRBD1 agrees at 7 bases. Germline loops: CDR1 SGHVS, CDR2 FQNEAQ. V was clipped by 5 bases and J by 4 bases; unmatched bases: 1. This CDR3 is built from 12 residues.

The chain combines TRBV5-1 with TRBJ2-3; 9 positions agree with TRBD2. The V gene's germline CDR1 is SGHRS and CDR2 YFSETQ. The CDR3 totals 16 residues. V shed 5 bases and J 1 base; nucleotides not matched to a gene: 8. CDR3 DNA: TGCGCCAGCAGACGTGATAGCGGGAGAGGCACAGATACGCAGTATTTT. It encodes CASRRDSGRGTDTQYF.

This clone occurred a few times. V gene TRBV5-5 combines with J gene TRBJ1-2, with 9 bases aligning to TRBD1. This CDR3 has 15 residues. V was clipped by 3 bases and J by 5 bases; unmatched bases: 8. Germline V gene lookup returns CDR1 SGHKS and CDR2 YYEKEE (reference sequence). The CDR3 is CASSSPGQGIYGYTF. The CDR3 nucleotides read TGTGCCAGCAGCTCACCGGGACAGGGCATATATGGCTACACCTTC.

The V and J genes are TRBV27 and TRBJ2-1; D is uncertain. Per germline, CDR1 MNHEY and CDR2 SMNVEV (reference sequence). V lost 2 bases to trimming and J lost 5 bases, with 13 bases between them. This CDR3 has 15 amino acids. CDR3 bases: TGTGCCAGCAGTTTAGGAGTAGGTGTGAACAATGAGCAGTTCTTC. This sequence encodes CASSLGVGVNNEQFF.

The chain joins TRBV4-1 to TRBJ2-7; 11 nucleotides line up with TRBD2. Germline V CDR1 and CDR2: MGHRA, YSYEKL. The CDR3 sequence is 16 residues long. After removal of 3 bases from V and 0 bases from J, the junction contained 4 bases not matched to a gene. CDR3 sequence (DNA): TGCGCCAGCAGCCATCTTCTAGCGGGAGGCTCCTACGAGCAGTACTTC. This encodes CASSHLLAGGSYEQYF.

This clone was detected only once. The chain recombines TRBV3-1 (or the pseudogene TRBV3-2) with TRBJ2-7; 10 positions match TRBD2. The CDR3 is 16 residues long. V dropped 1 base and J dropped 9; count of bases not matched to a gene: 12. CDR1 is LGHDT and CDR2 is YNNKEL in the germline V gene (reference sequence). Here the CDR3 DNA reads TGTGCCAGCAGCCAAGGACATACTAGCGGGGCCCCGCGGCAGTACTTC. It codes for CASSQGHTSGAPRQYF.

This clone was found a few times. The CDR3 nucleotides read TGTGCCAGCAGTGGGGTCCCGGGACTTAGACCCTACAATGAGCAGTTCTTC. It is translated as CASSGVPGLRPYNEQFF. The chain carries TRBV2 and TRBJ2-1; TRBD2 might be the D (6 bases). This CDR3 spans 17 amino acids. Per the germline V gene, CDR1 is SNHLY and CDR2 is FYNNEI. Trimming pared 4 bases from V and 2 bases from J, leaving 18 bases between.

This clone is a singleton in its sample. The CDR3 region has the DNA TGCAGCGCTAATTTACAGGGCGGGGAAAAACTGTTTTTT. Protein product: CSANLQGGEKLFF. The rearrangement uses TRBV29-1 and TRBJ1-4, with D perhaps TRBD1 (6 bases). The CDR3 loop spans 13 amino acids. Germline V CDR1 and CDR2: SQVTM, ANQGSEA. Trimming took off 7 bases at V and 8 bases at J, with 17 bases between the two ends.

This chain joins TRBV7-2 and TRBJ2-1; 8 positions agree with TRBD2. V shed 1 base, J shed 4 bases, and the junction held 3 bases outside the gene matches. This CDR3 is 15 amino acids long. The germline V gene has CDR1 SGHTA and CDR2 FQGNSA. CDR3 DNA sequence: TGTGCCAGCAGCTTAGGAATAGCGGGGTACAATGAGCAGTTCTTC. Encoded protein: CASSLGIAGYNEQFF. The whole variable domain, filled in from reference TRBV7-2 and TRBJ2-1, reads GAGVSQSPSNKVTEKGKDVELRCDPISGHTALYWYRQSLGQGLEFLIYFQGNSAPDKSGLPSDRFSAERTGGSVSTLTIQRTQQEDSAVYLCASSLGIAGYNEQFFGPGTRLTVL.

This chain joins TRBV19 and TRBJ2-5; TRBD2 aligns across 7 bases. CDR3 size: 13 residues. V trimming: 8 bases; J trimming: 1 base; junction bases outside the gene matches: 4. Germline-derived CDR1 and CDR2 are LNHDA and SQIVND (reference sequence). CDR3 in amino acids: CASSGGAQETQYF. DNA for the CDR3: TGTGCCAGTTCGGGGGGTGCCCAAGAGACCCAGTACTTC.

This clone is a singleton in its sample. The CDR3 nucleotides are TGCGCCAGCAGCCAGCTATCACTAGCGGGAGGAGGGTGGCAGTACTTC. This translates into CASSQLSLAGGGWQYF. The chain recombines TRBV4-1 with TRBJ2-7, with 12 bases identical to TRBD2. This CDR3 is 16 amino acids long. The germline V gene encodes CDR1 MGHRA and CDR2 YSYEKL. V lost 3 bases and J lost 9; bases outside the gene matches: 12.

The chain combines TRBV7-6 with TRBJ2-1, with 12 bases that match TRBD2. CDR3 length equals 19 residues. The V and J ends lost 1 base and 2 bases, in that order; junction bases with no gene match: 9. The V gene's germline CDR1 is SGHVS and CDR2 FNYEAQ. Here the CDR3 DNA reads TGTGCCAGCAGCTTAGGATACGGGACTAGCGGGCAAGCCTACAATGAGCAGTTCTTC. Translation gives CASSLGYGTSGQAYNEQFF.

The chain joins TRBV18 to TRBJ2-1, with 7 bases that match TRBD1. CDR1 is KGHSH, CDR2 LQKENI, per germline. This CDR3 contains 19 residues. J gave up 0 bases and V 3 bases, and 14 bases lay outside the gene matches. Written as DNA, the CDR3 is TGTGCCAGCTCACCTCACGTTTTAGGCAGGGGGAGCTCCTACAATGAGCAGTTCTTC. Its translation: CASSPHVLGRGSSYNEQFF.

The CDR3 protein is CASSEGRSSVSDTQYF. CDR3 DNA sequence: TGTGCCAGCAGTGAAGGCAGGTCTAGCGTATCCGATACGCAGTATTTT. This sequence joins TRBV2 and TRBJ2-3, with D possibly TRBD2 on 6 matching bases. CDR3 length: 16 amino acids. The ends were cut back, 1 base at V and 6 bases at J, with 17 bases in the middle. In germline, CDR1 is SNHLY, CDR2 FYNNEI.

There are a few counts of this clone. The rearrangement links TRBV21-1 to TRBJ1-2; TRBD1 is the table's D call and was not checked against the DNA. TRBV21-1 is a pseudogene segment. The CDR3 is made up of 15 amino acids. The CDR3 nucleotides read TGTGCCAGCAGCGGATGCACAGGGTCCGGCTATGGCTACACCTTC. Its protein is CASSGCTGSGYGYTF.

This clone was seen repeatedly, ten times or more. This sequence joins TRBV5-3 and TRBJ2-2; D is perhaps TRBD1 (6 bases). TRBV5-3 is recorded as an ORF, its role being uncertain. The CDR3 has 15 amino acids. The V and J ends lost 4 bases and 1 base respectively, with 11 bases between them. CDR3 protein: CARSVRQENTGELFF. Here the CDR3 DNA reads TGTGCCAGAAGCGTCAGACAGGAGAACACCGGGGAGCTGTTTTTT.

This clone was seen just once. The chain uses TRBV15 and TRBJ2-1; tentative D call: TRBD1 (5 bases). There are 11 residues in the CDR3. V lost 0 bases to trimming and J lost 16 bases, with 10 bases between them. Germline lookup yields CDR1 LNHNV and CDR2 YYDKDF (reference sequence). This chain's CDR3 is CATSRDRDFFF. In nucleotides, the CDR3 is TGTGCCACCAGCAGAGACAGGGATTTCTTCTTC.

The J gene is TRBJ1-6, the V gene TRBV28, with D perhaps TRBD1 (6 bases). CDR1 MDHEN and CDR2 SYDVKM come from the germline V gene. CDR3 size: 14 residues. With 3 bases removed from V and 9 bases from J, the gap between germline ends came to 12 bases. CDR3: CASSLPLQGSPLHF. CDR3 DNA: TGTGCCAGCAGTTTGCCCCTACAGGGTTCACCCCTCCACTTT. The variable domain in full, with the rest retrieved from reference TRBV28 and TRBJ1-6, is DVKVTQSSRYLVKRTGEKVFLECVQDMDHENMFWYRQDPGLGLRLIYFSYDVKMKEKGDIPEGYSVSREKKERFSLILESASTNQTSMYLCASSLPLQGSPLHFGNGTRLTVT.

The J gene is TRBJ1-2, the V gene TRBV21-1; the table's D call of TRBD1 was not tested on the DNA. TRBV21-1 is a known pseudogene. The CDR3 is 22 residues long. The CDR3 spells CASSTKRGANRGRVTPNYGYTF. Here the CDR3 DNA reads TGTGCCAGCAGCACAAAGAGAGGAGCAAACAGGGGGCGGGTCACCCCCAACTATGGCTACACCTTC.

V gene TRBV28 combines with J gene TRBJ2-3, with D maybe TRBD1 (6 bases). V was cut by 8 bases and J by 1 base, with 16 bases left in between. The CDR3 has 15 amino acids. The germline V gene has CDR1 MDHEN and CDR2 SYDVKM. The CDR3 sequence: CASRPGAGGTDTQYF. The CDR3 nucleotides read TGTGCCAGCCGCCCCGGGGCAGGGGGCACAGATACGCAGTATTTT.